Reported below is one T cell receptor (beta chain). This sample is drawn from a study of PD-L1 blockade in urothelial cancer. Per germline, CDR1 MNHEY and CDR2 SMNVEV (reference sequence). J was trimmed by 9 bases and V by 5 bases; bases with no gene match: 3. This CDR3 contains 13 residues. The time point was: pretreatment peripheral blood. Repertoires were generated with immunoSEQ multiplex PCR, while TCRdb's copy carries only in-frame clones and drops some. The sample holds about 86,000 clones, about 85% seen once. The material sequenced was PBMCs, taken around atezolizumab (anti-PD-L1) treatment. The chain carries TRBV27 and TRBJ2-1; TRBD2 matches 11 bases. The sequence came from a man aged 60 to 69 with urothelial cancer. The CDR3 nucleotides read TGTGCCAGCAGTCACGGACTAGCGGGTGAGCAGTTCTTC. This codes for CASSHGLAGEQFF.